This T cell receptor beta chain was identified in a study of technical replicates of blood from four donors. The CDR3 spans 16 residues. V shed 4 bases, J shed 3 bases, and the junction held 8 bases outside the gene matches. Germline CDR1 is SQVTM and CDR2 is ANQGSEA. Here immunoSEQ multiplex PCR was the method, and the copy in TCRdb shows in-frame clones only, minus some. The sample lists under 100,000 clones, approximately 95% occurring once. The chain couples TRBV29-1 to TRBJ2-2; TRBD1 aligns across 10 bases. Sequenced sample: T cells isolated from PBMCs. The sequence was collected from a human donor in good health. The CDR3 region has the DNA TGCAGCGTTGTTTTTTCCGGGACAGGGGACACCGGGGAGCTGTTTTTT. Amino acids: CSVVFSGTGDTGELFF.